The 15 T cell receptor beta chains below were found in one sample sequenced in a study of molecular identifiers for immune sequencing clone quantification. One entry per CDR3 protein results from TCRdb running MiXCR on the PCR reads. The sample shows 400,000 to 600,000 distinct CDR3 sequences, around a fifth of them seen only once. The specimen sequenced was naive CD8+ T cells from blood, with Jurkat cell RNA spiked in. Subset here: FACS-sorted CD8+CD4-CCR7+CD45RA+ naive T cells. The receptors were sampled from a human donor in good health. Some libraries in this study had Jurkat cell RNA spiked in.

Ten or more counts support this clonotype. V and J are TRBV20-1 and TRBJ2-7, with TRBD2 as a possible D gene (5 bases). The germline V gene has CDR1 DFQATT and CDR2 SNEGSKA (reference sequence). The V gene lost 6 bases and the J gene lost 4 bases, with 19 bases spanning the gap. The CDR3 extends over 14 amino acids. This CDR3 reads CSAEGGQVYYEQYF. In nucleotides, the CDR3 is TGCAGTGCCGAGGGTGGTCAGGTGTATTACGAGCAGTACTTC.

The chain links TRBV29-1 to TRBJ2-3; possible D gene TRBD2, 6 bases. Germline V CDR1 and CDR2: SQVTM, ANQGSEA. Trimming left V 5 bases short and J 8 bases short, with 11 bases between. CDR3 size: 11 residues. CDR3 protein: CSVSTGVTQYF. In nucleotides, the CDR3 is TGCAGCGTTTCCACGGGGGTTACGCAGTATTTT.

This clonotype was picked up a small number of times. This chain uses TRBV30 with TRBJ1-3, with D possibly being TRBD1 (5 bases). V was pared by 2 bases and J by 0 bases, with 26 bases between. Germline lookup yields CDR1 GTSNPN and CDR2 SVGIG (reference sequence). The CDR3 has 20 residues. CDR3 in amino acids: CAWSPPTSDSFGSSGNTIYF. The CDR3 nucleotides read TGTGCCTGGAGTCCGCCGACATCTGACAGCTTCGGTAGCTCTGGAAACACCATATATTTT.

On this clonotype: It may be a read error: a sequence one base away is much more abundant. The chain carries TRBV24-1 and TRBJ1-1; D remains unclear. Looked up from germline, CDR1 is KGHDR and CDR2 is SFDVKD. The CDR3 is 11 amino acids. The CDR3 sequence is CATSDGTGAFF. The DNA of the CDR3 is TGTGCCACCAGTGACGGCACTGGAGCTTTCTTT.

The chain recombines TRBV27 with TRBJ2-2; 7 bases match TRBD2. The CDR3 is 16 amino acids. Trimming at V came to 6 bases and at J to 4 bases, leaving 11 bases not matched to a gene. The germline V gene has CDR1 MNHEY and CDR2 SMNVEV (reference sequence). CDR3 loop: CASSLLTSRSTGELFF. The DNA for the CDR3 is TGTGCCAGCAGCCTTCTGACTAGCAGGAGCACCGGGGAGCTGTTTTTT.

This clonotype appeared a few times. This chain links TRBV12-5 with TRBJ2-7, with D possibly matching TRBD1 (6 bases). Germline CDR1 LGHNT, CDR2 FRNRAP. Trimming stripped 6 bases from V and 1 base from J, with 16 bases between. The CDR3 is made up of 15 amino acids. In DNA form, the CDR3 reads TGTGCTAGTGGCCCCTCCCTCGGACAGTCCTACGAGCAGTACTTC. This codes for CASGPSLGQSYEQYF.

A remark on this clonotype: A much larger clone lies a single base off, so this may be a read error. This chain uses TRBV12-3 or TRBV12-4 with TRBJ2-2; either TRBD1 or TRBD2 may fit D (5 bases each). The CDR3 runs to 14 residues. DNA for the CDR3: TGTGCCAGCAGTTTAGAGGAGGACACCGGGGAGCAGTTTTTT. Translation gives CASSLEEDTGEQFF.

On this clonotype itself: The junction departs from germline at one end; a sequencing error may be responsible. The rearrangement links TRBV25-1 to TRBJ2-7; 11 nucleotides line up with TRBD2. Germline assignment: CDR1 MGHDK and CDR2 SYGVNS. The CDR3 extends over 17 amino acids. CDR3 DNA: TGTGCCGGCAGTGACCCGACTAGCGGGATTGATTCCTACGGGCAGTACTTC. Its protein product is CAGSDPTSGIDSYGQYF.

This chain's CDR3 is CASSQDPPSTGGSNQPQHF. The CDR3 bases are TGCGCCAGCAGCCAGGACCCTCCAAGTACAGGGGGTAGCAATCAGCCCCAGCATTTT. The rearrangement uses TRBV4-1 and TRBJ1-5; the match to TRBD1 covers 8 bases. Germline loops: CDR1 MGHRA, CDR2 YSYEKL. The V and J ends lost 3 bases and 0 bases, in that order; junction bases with no gene match: 13. The CDR3 runs to 19 residues.

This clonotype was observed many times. The CDR3 region is CASSELLSTSMFEQYF. CDR3 bases: TGCGCCAGCAGTGAGCTTCTTTCCACCTCTATGTTCGAGCAGTACTTC. The chain uses TRBV10-1 and TRBJ2-7; D call uncertain. Per germline, CDR1 WNHNN and CDR2 SYGVQD (reference sequence). V shed 2 bases and J shed 6 bases, with 20 bases lying between them. The CDR3 has 16 amino acids.

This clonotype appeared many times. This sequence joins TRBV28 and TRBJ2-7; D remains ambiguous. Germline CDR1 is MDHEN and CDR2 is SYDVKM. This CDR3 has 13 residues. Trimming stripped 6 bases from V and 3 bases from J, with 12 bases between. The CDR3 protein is CASRPTRDYEQYF. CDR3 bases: TGTGCCAGCAGACCAACCCGAGACTACGAGCAGTACTTC. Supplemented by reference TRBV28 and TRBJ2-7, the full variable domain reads DVKVTQSSRYLVKRTGEKVFLECVQDMDHENMFWYRQDPGLGLRLIYFSYDVKMKEKGDIPEGYSVSREKKERFSLILESASTNQTSMYLCASRPTRDYEQYFGPGTRLTVT.

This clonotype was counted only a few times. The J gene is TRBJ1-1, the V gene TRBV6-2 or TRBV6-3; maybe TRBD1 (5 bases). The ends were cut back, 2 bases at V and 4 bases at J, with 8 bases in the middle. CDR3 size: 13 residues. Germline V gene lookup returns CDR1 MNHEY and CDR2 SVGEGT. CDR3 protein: CASSYVRGTEAFF. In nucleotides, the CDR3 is TGTGCCAGCAGTTACGTAAGGGGCACTGAAGCTTTCTTT.

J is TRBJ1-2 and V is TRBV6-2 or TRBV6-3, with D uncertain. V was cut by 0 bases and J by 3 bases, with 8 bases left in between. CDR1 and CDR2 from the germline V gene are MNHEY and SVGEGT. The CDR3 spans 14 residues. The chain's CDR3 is CASSYSGVYYGYTF. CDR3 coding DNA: TGTGCCAGCAGTTACTCCGGGGTTTACTATGGCTACACCTTC.

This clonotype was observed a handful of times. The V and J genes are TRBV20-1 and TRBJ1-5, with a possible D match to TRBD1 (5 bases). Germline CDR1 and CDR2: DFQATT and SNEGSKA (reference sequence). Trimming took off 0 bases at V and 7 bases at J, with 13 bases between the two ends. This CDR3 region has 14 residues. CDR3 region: CSARDTGPGQPQHF. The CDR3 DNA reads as TGCAGTGCTAGAGATACGGGGCCCGGCCAGCCCCAGCATTTT.

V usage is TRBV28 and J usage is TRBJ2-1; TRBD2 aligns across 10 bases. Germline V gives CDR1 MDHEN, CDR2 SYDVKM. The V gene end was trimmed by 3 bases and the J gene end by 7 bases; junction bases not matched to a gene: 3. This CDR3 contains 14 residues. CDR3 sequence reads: CASSFGTSENEQFF. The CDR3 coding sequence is TGTGCCAGCAGTTTCGGGACTAGCGAGAATGAGCAGTTCTTC.